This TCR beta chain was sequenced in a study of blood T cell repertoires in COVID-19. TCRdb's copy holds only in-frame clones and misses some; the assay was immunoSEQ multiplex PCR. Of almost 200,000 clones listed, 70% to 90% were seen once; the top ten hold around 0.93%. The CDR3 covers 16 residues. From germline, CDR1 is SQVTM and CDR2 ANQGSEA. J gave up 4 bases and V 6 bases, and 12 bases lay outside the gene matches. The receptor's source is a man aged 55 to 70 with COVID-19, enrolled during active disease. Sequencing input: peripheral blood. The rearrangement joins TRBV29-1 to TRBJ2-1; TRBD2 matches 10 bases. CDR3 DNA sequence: TGCAGCGTGGCACCTGCGGGACTAGCGCCTTACAATGAGCAGTTCTTC. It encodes CSVAPAGLAPYNEQFF.